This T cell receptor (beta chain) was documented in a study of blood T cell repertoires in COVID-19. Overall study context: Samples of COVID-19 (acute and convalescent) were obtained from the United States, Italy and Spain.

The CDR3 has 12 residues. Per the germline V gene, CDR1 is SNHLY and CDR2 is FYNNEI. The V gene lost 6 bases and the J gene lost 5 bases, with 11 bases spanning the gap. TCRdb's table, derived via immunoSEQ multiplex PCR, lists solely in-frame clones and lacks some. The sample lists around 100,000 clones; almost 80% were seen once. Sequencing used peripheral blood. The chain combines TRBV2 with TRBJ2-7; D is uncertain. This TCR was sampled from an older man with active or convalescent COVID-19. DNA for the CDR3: TGTGCCAGCAGAGGTGGCGGAAACGAGCAGTACTTC. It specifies CASRGGGNEQYF. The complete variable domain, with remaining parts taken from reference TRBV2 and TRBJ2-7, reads EPEVTQTPSHQVTQMGQEVILRCVPISNHLYFYWYRQILGQKVEFLVSFYNNEISEKSEIFDDQFSVERPDGSNFTLKIRSTKLEDSAMYFCASRGGGNEQYFGPGTRLTVT.